Each of the 25 T cell receptor beta chains below was sequenced from the same sample in a study of T cell changes during pregnancy in multiple sclerosis. Method: immunoSEQ multiplex PCR; TCRdb's copy keeps in-frame clones and lacks some. The table lists tens of thousands of clones, around 90% of them singletons. Sequenced here: peripheral blood, sampled in the first trimester of pregnancy. Receptors originate from a female donor with multiple sclerosis, enrolled in a pregnancy study.

The chain recombines TRBV6-5 with TRBJ2-7; tentative D call: TRBD1 (5 bases). Trimming pared 6 bases from V and 0 bases from J, leaving 12 bases between. CDR1 is MNHEY and CDR2 is SVGAGI in the germline V gene. This CDR3 contains 14 residues. The CDR3: CASRKTASSYEQYF. For the CDR3, the DNA is TGTGCCAGCAGAAAGACAGCGAGCTCCTACGAGCAGTACTTC.

This clone was observed once. V is TRBV10-3 and J is TRBJ1-1, with 7 bases that match TRBD1. Germline values: CDR1 ENHRY, CDR2 SYGVKD. J was trimmed by 5 bases and V by 0 bases; bases with no gene match: 6. The CDR3 contains 15 residues. Here the CDR3 reads CAISESGGGWTEAFF. CDR3 sequence (DNA): TGTGCCATCAGTGAGTCAGGGGGCGGTTGGACTGAAGCTTTCTTT.

The V and J genes are TRBV9 and TRBJ2-3; TRBD2 matches 11 bases. CDR1 and CDR2 (germline): SGDLS, YYNGEE. The trim removed 3 bases at V and 3 bases at J, leaving 6 bases unmatched. The CDR3 contains 16 residues. This CDR3 reads CASSAYTSGRTDTQYF. The CDR3 nucleotides read TGTGCCAGCAGCGCCTATACTAGCGGGAGAACAGATACGCAGTATTTT.

V gene TRBV18 combines with J gene TRBJ1-4; tentative D call: TRBD1 (6 bases). The V gene's germline CDR1 is KGHSH and CDR2 LQKENI. Trimming pared 3 bases from V and 5 bases from J, leaving 10 bases between. The CDR3 loop spans 14 amino acids. CDR3 DNA sequence: TGTGCCAGCTCACCCCAGGGGTTCAATGAAAAACTGTTTTTT. Amino acids: CASSPQGFNEKLFF.

The chain has TRBV5-1 and TRBJ2-1, with D unresolved. Germline V gene sequence: CDR1 SGHRS, CDR2 YFSETQ. V lost 0 bases and J lost 4, with 8 bases in between. The length of the CDR3 is 14 residues. Here the CDR3 reads CASSLDSPYNEQFF. The CDR3 DNA reads TGCGCCAGCAGCTTGGACAGCCCGTACAATGAGCAGTTCTTC.

This clone showed up just once. This chain uses TRBV6-1 with TRBJ2-3, with D tentatively TRBD1 (6 bases). The CDR3 sequence is 15 residues long. Between the trimmed V and J ends, which lost 2 bases and 4 bases, there was a span of 13 bases. Germline CDR1 and CDR2: MNHNS and SASEGT. The CDR3 here is CASSESPSGADTQYF. The CDR3 region has the DNA TGTGCCAGCAGTGAAAGCCCCTCAGGGGCAGATACGCAGTATTTT.

The chain links TRBV6-1 to TRBJ2-5; 7 bases line up with TRBD2. After removal of 6 bases from V and 2 bases from J, the junction contained 6 bases not matched to a gene. Germline CDR1 reads MNHNS; CDR2 reads SASEGT. The CDR3 has 14 amino acids. The chain's CDR3 is CASREGGLQETQYF. CDR3 bases: TGTGCCAGCAGGGAGGGAGGGCTACAAGAGACCCAGTACTTC.

Here the CDR3 DNA reads TGTGCCAGCAGCTCGGGACTGTTCGGAGGCTACACCTTC. This gives the protein CASSSGLFGGYTF. V gene TRBV5-8 combines with J gene TRBJ1-2; TRBD1 is a possible D gene (5 bases). Trimming shortened V by 3 bases and J by 8 bases, and 14 bases separated the two germline ends. The CDR3 spans 13 residues. Germline V CDR1 and CDR2: SGHTS, YDEGEE.

This chain uses TRBV4-1 with TRBJ2-2; 10 bases fit TRBD2. Germline trimming cut 5 bases from V and 6 bases from J; bases unmatched to any gene: 6. Germline V gives CDR1 MGHRA, CDR2 YSYEKL. The length of the CDR3 is 15 residues. The CDR3 DNA reads TGCGCCAGCAGCGCCGGGACTAGCGCTCCCGGGGAGCTGTTTTTT. Its translation: CASSAGTSAPGELFF.

This sequence joins TRBV7-2 and TRBJ2-2; D perhaps matches TRBD2 (5 bases). CDR1 is SGHTA, CDR2 FQGNSA, per germline. The CDR3 length is 15 residues. Trimming took off 1 base at V and 2 bases at J, with 8 bases between the two ends. CDR3 in DNA: TGTGCCAGCAGCTTAGTAGGGAGTAACACCGGGGAGCTGTTTTTT. It yields the protein CASSLVGSNTGELFF.

This chain uses TRBV13 with TRBJ2-7; D gene uncertain. This CDR3 spans 14 amino acids. Trimming stripped 6 bases from V and 2 bases from J, with 14 bases between. CDR1 is PRHDT and CDR2 is FYEKMQ in the germline V gene (reference sequence). The DNA for the CDR3 is TGTGCCAGCAGTCTTCGTCTTTCCCCCTACGAGCAGTACTTC. Its translation: CASSLRLSPYEQYF.

The chain is built from TRBV29-1 and TRBJ2-7, with a weak D call TRBD1 (6 bases). There are 13 residues in the CDR3. Trimming removed 3 bases at V and 9 bases at J, with 18 bases between. Germline loops: CDR1 SQVTM, CDR2 ANQGSEA. The CDR3 protein is CSVDVQGGLGQYF. Here the CDR3 DNA reads TGCAGCGTTGACGTACAGGGCGGGTTAGGGCAGTACTTC.

The J gene is TRBJ1-5, the V gene TRBV28, with 9 bases identical to TRBD1. Germline assignment: CDR1 MDHEN and CDR2 SYDVKM. V shed 7 bases, J shed 8 bases, and the junction held 6 bases outside the gene matches. The length of the CDR3 is 13 residues. The CDR3 nucleotides read TGTGCCAGCAACAGGGGGCTTAAGGAGCCCCAGCATTTT. It is translated as CASNRGLKEPQHF.

The rearrangement links TRBV19 to TRBJ2-6; no clear D gene. The V and J ends lost 3 bases and 2 bases respectively, with 8 bases between them. The CDR3 is made up of 15 amino acids. In germline, CDR1 is LNHDA, CDR2 SQIVND (reference sequence). The CDR3 is CASSIHRAGANVLTF. The CDR3 DNA follows: TGTGCCAGTAGTATTCATCGGGCTGGGGCCAACGTCCTGACTTTC. Looking up the rest from reference TRBV19 and TRBJ2-6 gives the full variable domain: DGGITQSPKYLFRKEGQNVTLSCEQNLNHDAMYWYRQDPGQGLRLIYYSQIVNDFQKGDIAEGYSVSREKKESFPLTVTSAQKNPTAFYLCASSIHRAGANVLTFGAGSRLTVL.

This chain uses TRBV2 with TRBJ2-1; no clear D. The CDR3 contains 13 residues. V lost 3 bases to trimming and J lost 4 bases, with 7 bases between them. The germline CDR1 and CDR2 sequences are SNHLY and FYNNEI. In nucleotides, the CDR3 is TGTGCCAGCAGTGATCCAGGATACAATGAGCAGTTCTTC. Its protein product is CASSDPGYNEQFF.

The V call is TRBV5-1, the J call TRBJ2-5; 8 bases map to TRBD1. V was pared by 3 bases and J by 7 bases, with 5 bases of the junction left unmatched. The CDR3 has 13 residues. CDR1 and CDR2 (germline): SGHRS, YFSETQ. The CDR3 DNA is TGCGCCAGCAGCTACAGGACAGGGTCGACCCAGTACTTC. Translated, it gives CASSYRTGSTQYF.

The genes are TRBV28 and TRBJ1-1; TRBD1 matches at 7 bases. The length of the CDR3 is 14 residues. The germline CDR1 and CDR2 sequences are MDHEN and SYDVKM. V trimming: 2 bases; J trimming: 7 bases; junction bases outside the gene matches: 7. The CDR3 DNA is TGTGCCAGCAGTTTACCCCGGGACAGCTATGAAGCTTTCTTT. Amino acid sequence: CASSLPRDSYEAFF.

The chain recombines TRBV2 with TRBJ2-1, with a possible D match to TRBD1 (6 bases). Germline V gene data show CDR1 as SNHLY and CDR2 as FYNNEI. With 5 bases removed from V and 5 bases from J, the gap between germline ends came to 13 bases. The length of the CDR3 is 14 residues. CDR3 coding DNA: TGTGCCAGCAGTCCCGGCAGGGGAGACAATGAGCAGTTCTTC. Translation: CASSPGRGDNEQFF.

This clone occurred once. V and J are TRBV6-1 and TRBJ2-7; 9 positions agree with TRBD1. The CDR3 is made up of 15 amino acids. Germline V gene sequence: CDR1 MNHNS, CDR2 SASEGT. Germline trimming cut 6 bases from V and 3 bases from J; bases unmatched to any gene: 9. CDR3 nucleotide sequence: TGTGCCAGCAGGGGTAGACAGGGGGTCGACTACGAGCAGTACTTC. Translating it yields CASRGRQGVDYEQYF.

V and J are TRBV14 and TRBJ2-7, with 11 bases lining up with TRBD2. The CDR3 totals 15 residues. Germline V CDR1 and CDR2: SGHDN, FVKESK. V lost 1 base to trimming and J lost 5 bases; unmatched junction nucleotides: 4. CDR3 sequence (DNA): TGTGCCAGCAGCCAAGGACTAGCGGGAAGGAACGAGCAGTACTTC. Translating it yields CASSQGLAGRNEQYF.

The chain recombines TRBV4-1 with TRBJ1-2; 7 positions match TRBD1. The CDR3 spans 14 residues. V shed 4 bases, J shed 4 bases, and the junction held 6 bases outside the gene matches. Germline V lookup: CDR1 MGHRA, CDR2 YSYEKL. CDR3 loop: CASSLQGIGYGYTF. Here the CDR3 DNA reads TGCGCCAGCAGCCTACAGGGGATCGGCTATGGCTACACCTTC.

This chain connects TRBV6-6 to TRBJ1-4; TRBD1 matches 8 bases. Trimming at V came to 7 bases and at J to 5 bases, leaving 6 bases not matched to a gene. The germline V gene encodes CDR1 MNHNY and CDR2 SVGAGI (reference sequence). This CDR3 is built from 14 residues. CDR3 nucleotide sequence: TGTGCCAGCACCTTACAGGGGGGGAATGAAAAACTGTTTTTT. It specifies CASTLQGGNEKLFF.

The chain has TRBV30 and TRBJ1-1; D is perhaps TRBD1 (5 bases). Germline V gene sequence: CDR1 GTSNPN, CDR2 SVGIG (reference sequence). This CDR3 spans 12 amino acids. Trimming took 6 bases from V and 1 from J, leaving 9 bases between them. The DNA for the CDR3 is TGTGCCTGCCAGGGCCCGAACACTGAAGCTTTCTTT. Protein product: CACQGPNTEAFF.

The chain has TRBV28 and TRBJ2-1, with D hard to call. The CDR3 extends over 14 amino acids. The V gene's germline CDR1 is MDHEN and CDR2 SYDVKM. V was shortened by 6 bases and J by 0 bases, with 9 bases between the two germline ends. CDR3: CASRTVSSYNEQFF. In nucleotides, the CDR3 is TGTGCCAGCAGAACAGTGTCCTCCTACAATGAGCAGTTCTTC.

V and J are TRBV19 and TRBJ2-2, with 10 nucleotides matching TRBD2. CDR1 and CDR2 from the germline V gene are LNHDA and SQIVND (reference sequence). Trimming removed 7 bases from V and 4 bases from J; junction bases left unmatched: 9. The CDR3 is made up of 16 amino acids. The CDR3, as DNA: TGTGCCAGTACCGTGTTGCTAGCGGGAGCCACCGGGGAGCTGTTTTTT. Its protein is CASTVLLAGATGELFF.